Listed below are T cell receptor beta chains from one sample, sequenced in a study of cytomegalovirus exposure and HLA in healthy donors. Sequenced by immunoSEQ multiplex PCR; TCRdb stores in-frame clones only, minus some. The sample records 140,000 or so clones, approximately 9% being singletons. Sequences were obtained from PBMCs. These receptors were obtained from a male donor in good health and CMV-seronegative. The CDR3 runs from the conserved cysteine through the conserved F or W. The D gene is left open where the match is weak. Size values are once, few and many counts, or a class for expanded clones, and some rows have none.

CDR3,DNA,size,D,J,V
CASSLQGANTEAFF,TGTGCCAGCAGTTTACAGGGGGCGAACACTGAAGCTTTCTTT,few,TRBD1,TRBJ1-1,TRBV6-1
CASSLGLAGGSTGTQYF,TGCGCCAGCAGCTTGGGACTAGCGGGGGGCTCGACGGGGACCCAGTACTTC,.,TRBD2,TRBJ2-5,TRBV5-1
CASSPPEGGTSTDTQYF,TGTGCCAGCTCACCACCGGAGGGGGGGACGAGCACAGATACGCAGTATTTT,few,.,TRBJ2-3,TRBV18
CASSQEISITTYEQYF,TGCGCCAGCAGCCAAGAGATTAGCATAACCACCTACGAGCAGTACTTC,.,.,TRBJ2-7,TRBV4-3
CASSLEEGSYNEQFF,TGCGCCAGCAGCTTGGAGGAGGGGTCCTACAATGAGCAGTTCTTC,few,.,TRBJ2-1,TRBV5-1
CASSFSSGIYEQYF,TGTGCCAGCAGCTTCTCTAGCGGGATTTACGAGCAGTACTTC,few,TRBD2,TRBJ2-7,TRBV7-8
CASSLGGRQAYEQYF,TGTGCCAGCAGCTTGGGCGGGAGGCAAGCCTACGAGCAGTACTTC,few,TRBD2,TRBJ2-7,TRBV5-4
CASSQEWRVGYEQYF,TGCGCCAGCAGCCAAGAATGGAGGGTAGGATACGAGCAGTACTTC,.,.,TRBJ2-7,TRBV4-3
CASSPYRERGEKLFF,TGTGCCAGTAGTCCATACAGGGAGAGGGGTGAAAAACTGTTTTTT,few,.,TRBJ1-4,TRBV19
CASSLSAYEQYF,TGTGCCAGCAGCTTATCGGCCTACGAGCAGTACTTC,.,.,TRBJ2-7,TRBV7-9
CASSPRGSGAKNIQYF,TGTGCCAGCAGCCCACGTGGAAGCGGAGCCAAAAACATTCAGTACTTC,.,.,TRBJ2-4,TRBV11-2
CASSIGTGSGNTIYF,TGTGCCAGTAGTATAGGGACAGGCTCTGGAAACACCATATATTTT,.,TRBD1,TRBJ1-3,TRBV19
CASSDRGRLDTQYF,TGTGCCAGCAGTGATAGGGGTCGTTTGGATACGCAGTATTTT,few,.,TRBJ2-3,TRBV6-1
CASSQSILGQGARGSGANVLTF,TGCGCCAGCAGTCAATCGATTCTGGGACAGGGGGCAAGGGGTTCTGGGGCCAACGTCCTGACTTTC,.,TRBD1,TRBJ2-6,TRBV23-1
CASTYSGANVLTF,TGTGCCAGCACCTACTCTGGGGCCAACGTCCTGACTTTC,.,.,TRBJ2-6,TRBV5-6
CAIMPDRVSSYEQYF,TGTGCCATCATGCCGGACAGGGTAAGCTCCTACGAGCAGTACTTC,few,TRBD1,TRBJ2-7,TRBV10-3
CATSFSGGAQETQYF,TGTGCCACCAGCTTTAGCGGGGGGGCCCAAGAGACCCAGTACTTC,few,TRBD2,TRBJ2-5,TRBV15
CAWSHQGGMNSPLHF,TGTGCCTGGAGTCACCAGGGAGGTATGAATTCACCCCTCCACTTT,.,.,TRBJ1-6,TRBV30
CASSLRQGLSYEQYF,TGTGCCAGCAGTCTTAGACAGGGGCTCTCCTACGAGCAGTACTTC,.,TRBD1,TRBJ2-7,TRBV27
CASSRGGTGANVLTF,TGTGCCAGCAGTAGGGGGGGCACTGGGGCCAACGTCCTGACTTTC,.,.,TRBJ2-6,TRBV6-5
CASSPLGQGPLSDYGYTF,TGTGCCAGCAGCCCCCTCGGACAGGGCCCTCTCTCCGACTATGGCTACACCTTC,few,TRBD1,TRBJ1-2,TRBV28
CASSLHRGGDTEAFF,TGCGCCAGCAGCTTGCACAGGGGGGGGGACACTGAAGCTTTCTTT,.,TRBD1,TRBJ1-1,TRBV5-1
CASSHDSDHNEQYF,TGTGCCAGCAGCCACGACAGCGACCATAACGAGCAGTACTTC,few,.,TRBJ2-7,TRBV25-1
CACPANRGNSYEQYF,TGTGCCTGTCCCGCAAATAGGGGTAACTCCTACGAGCAGTACTTC,.,.,TRBJ2-7,TRBV30
CASISPGGSEQYF,TGTGCCAGCATCTCCCCCGGGGGTTCCGAGCAGTACTTC,.,.,TRBJ2-7,TRBV28
CASSLAWDTADTQYF,TGTGCCAGCAGCTTAGCGTGGGACACGGCAGATACGCAGTATTTT,few,.,TRBJ2-3,TRBV7-9
CASSVPREGGDEKLFF,TGTGCCAGCAGCGTCCCCCGGGAGGGAGGCGATGAAAAACTGTTTTTT,few,.,TRBJ1-4,TRBV13
CASSLFLAGGVETQYF,TGCGCCAGCAGCTTATTTCTAGCGGGAGGAGTAGAGACCCAGTACTTC,few,TRBD2,TRBJ2-5,TRBV5-1
CASSQEAGGTEAFF,TGCGCCAGCAGCCAAGAGGCAGGGGGCACTGAAGCTTTCTTT,few,TRBD1,TRBJ1-1,TRBV4-3
CASSFSSGDAGELFF,TGTGCCAGCAGCTTCTCTAGCGGGGATGCTGGGGAGCTGTTTTTT,few,TRBD2,TRBJ2-2,TRBV11-3
CATRQGQYEQYF,TGTGCCACCCGACAGGGGCAATACGAGCAGTACTTC,.,TRBD1,TRBJ2-7,TRBV6-5
CASSRDRTLNEQFF,TGTGCCAGCAGCCGGGACAGGACCCTCAATGAGCAGTTCTTC,.,TRBD1,TRBJ2-1,TRBV11-2
CASRPEGAGGGELFF,TGTGCCAGCCGCCCAGAGGGGGCAGGGGGCGGGGAGCTGTTTTTT,few,TRBD1,TRBJ2-2,TRBV5-4
CASREPGGSETQYF,TGTGCCAGCAGGGAACCTGGGGGGAGTGAGACCCAGTACTTC,.,.,TRBJ2-5,TRBV28
CASSFNPRTDTYEQYF,TGTGCCAGCAGTTTTAATCCCCGGACAGATACCTACGAGCAGTACTTC,few,.,TRBJ2-7,TRBV28
CASSVGTSGSLIEQYF,TGTGCCAGCAGCGTAGGGACTAGCGGGAGTCTCATCGAGCAGTACTTC,few,TRBD2,TRBJ2-7,TRBV7-6
CASGTGFGYEQYF,TGTGCCAGCGGGACAGGGTTCGGGTACGAGCAGTACTTC,.,TRBD1,TRBJ2-7,TRBV5-4
CASSQERTGASYEQYF,TGCGCCAGCAGCCAAGAAAGGACAGGGGCCTCCTACGAGCAGTACTTC,.,TRBD1,TRBJ2-7,TRBV4-3
CASSEIGTWEYEQYF,TGTGCCAGCAGTGAGATCGGTACCTGGGAGTACGAGCAGTACTTC,.,.,TRBJ2-7,TRBV6-1
CASSQRQALAKNIQYF,TGTGCCAGCAGCCAAAGACAAGCTCTAGCCAAAAACATTCAGTACTTC,.,.,TRBJ2-4,TRBV27
CASSGQAISTDTQYF,TGTGCCAGCAGTGGACAGGCGATAAGCACAGATACGCAGTATTTT,.,.,TRBJ2-3,TRBV2
CASSPGGRGGYEQYF,TGTGCCAGCAGCCCTGGAGGGAGGGGCGGATACGAGCAGTACTTC,.,TRBD2,TRBJ2-7,TRBV9